The 30 T cell receptor beta chains below all came from one sample that was sequenced in a study of human T cells and chemical hapten exposure. TCRdb re-analysed the RACE reads in MiXCR, keeping a single row per CDR3 protein. This table has tens of thousands of distinct CDR3 sequences, just under 9% appearing once. Time point described: healthy volunteer bleed at 2 weeks. Total RNA came from unfractionated whole blood. Sequenced material: whole blood. These receptor sequences come from a female donor in good health. Some clones in this sample may be carry-over from other donors' samples.

This clonotype has only a few counts. The chain recombines TRBV28 with TRBJ2-3; TRBD2 agrees at 13 bases. V lost 5 bases and J lost 6; bases outside the gene matches: 8. CDR1 and CDR2 from the germline V gene are MDHEN and SYDVKM. This CDR3 is 16 amino acids long. CDR3 loop: CASSLRLAGGPDTQYF. In nucleotides, the CDR3 is TGTGCCAGCAGTCTTCGACTAGCGGGAGGTCCCGATACGCAGTATTTT.

This clonotype was observed at least ten times. This rearrangement joins TRBV5-1 to TRBJ2-3; TRBD2 matches at 10 bases. This CDR3 has 16 residues. The germline gives CDR1 SGHRS, CDR2 YFSETQ. The J segment lost 2 bases and the V segment lost 0 bases, leaving 3 bases of the junction unmatched. The CDR3 region has the DNA TGCGCCAGCAGCTTGGGAAGCGGGAGGGCCACAGATACGCAGTATTTT. Translation gives CASSLGSGRATDTQYF.

The CDR3 protein is CASSPWGQGAADTQYF. The CDR3 nucleotides are TGTGCCAGCAGCCCATGGGGACAGGGGGCAGCAGATACGCAGTATTTT. This chain connects TRBV13 to TRBJ2-3; 12 nucleotides line up with TRBD1. Germline V gene data show CDR1 as PRHDT and CDR2 as FYEKMQ (reference sequence). V gave up 5 bases and J gave up 4 bases; unmatched junction bases: 7. The CDR3 extends over 16 amino acids.

This clonotype turned up a few times. This rearrangement joins TRBV7-2 to TRBJ1-5, with D possibly matching TRBD1 (5 bases). There are 16 residues in the CDR3. V lost 2 bases to trimming and J lost 5 bases, with 16 bases between them. Germline V gene lookup returns CDR1 SGHTA and CDR2 FQGNSA. The CDR3 nucleotides read TGTGCCAGCAGCTTATGGCCAGGGAGTGTTGATCAGCCCCAGCATTTT. Residues: CASSLWPGSVDQPQHF.

The table lists this clonotype with a few counts. The J gene is TRBJ1-6, the V gene TRBV12-3 or TRBV12-4; D possibly corresponds to TRBD1 (6 bases). This CDR3 comprises 15 residues. Trimming took off 4 bases at V and 9 bases at J, with 16 bases between the two ends. CDR3 sequence: CASSSYREVSSPLHF. The CDR3 DNA reads as TGTGCCAGCAGTTCTTACAGGGAAGTAAGTTCACCCCTCCACTTT.

This clonotype was observed a few times. V and J are TRBV7-9 and TRBJ2-5; 7 bases are a match to TRBD1. With V trimmed by 6 bases and J by 3 bases, 4 bases remained unmatched. Germline V lookup: CDR1 SEHNR, CDR2 FQNEAQ (reference sequence). This CDR3 is 13 amino acids long. CDR3 region: CASRTGTEETQYF. For the CDR3, the DNA is TGTGCCAGCAGGACCGGGACAGAAGAGACCCAGTACTTC.

This clonotype was seen a few times. The chain has TRBV28 and TRBJ2-1; a weak D match, TRBD1 (6 bases). The V gene lost 6 bases and the J gene lost 9 bases, with 18 bases spanning the gap. Germline lookup yields CDR1 MDHEN and CDR2 SYDVKM. This CDR3 is 14 amino acids long. CDR3 loop: CASRIRGITGEQFF. CDR3 nucleotides: TGTGCCAGCAGGATCAGGGGAATTACCGGTGAGCAGTTCTTC.

Notes on this clonotype: The junction shows a germline mismatch at one end, possibly a read error. The chain couples TRBV28 to TRBJ1-1; D is possibly TRBD1 (6 bases). This CDR3 has 16 amino acids. Germline-derived CDR1 and CDR2 are MDHEN and SYDVKM. The CDR3 here is CASTMGGGNGNTGAFF. The CDR3 coding sequence is TGTGCCAGCACTATGGGGGGGGGCAATGGGAACACTGGAGCTTTCTTT.

This clonotype was recorded a few times. The chain uses TRBV25-1 and TRBJ2-1; D ambiguous. The CDR3 runs 14 residues. Per germline, CDR1 MGHDK and CDR2 SYGVNS. Trimming removed 2 bases from V and 5 bases from J, with 10 bases in between. In nucleotides, the CDR3 is TGTGCCAGCAGTGAACTGGGAATCGACAATGAGCAGTTCTTC. Translated, it gives CASSELGIDNEQFF.

In this sample, this clonotype turned up many times. V and J are TRBV5-1 and TRBJ2-1, with 12 positions matching TRBD1. The junction had 10 bases not matched to a gene; V was cut back by 10 bases and J by 8 bases. The CDR3 has 14 residues. CDR1 and CDR2 (germline): SGHRS, YFSETQ. The CDR3 bases are TGCGCCGGTCGCTCGGGACAGGGGGCACATGAGCAGTTCTTC. Protein: CAGRSGQGAHEQFF. Variable domain in full (rest from reference TRBV5-1 and TRBJ2-1): KAGVTQTPRYLIKTRGQQVTLSCSPISGHRSVSWYQQTPGQGLQFLFEYFSETQRNKGNFPGRFSGRQFSNSRSEMNVSTLELGDSALYLCAGRSGQGAHEQFFGPGTRLTVL.

The rearrangement joins TRBV7-9 to TRBJ1-1; 8 nucleotides agree with TRBD1. V lost 5 bases to trimming and J lost 3 bases; unmatched junction nucleotides: 8. This CDR3 has 15 amino acids. Germline V gives CDR1 SEHNR, CDR2 FQNEAQ (reference sequence). CDR3 DNA sequence: TGTGCCAGCAGCCACCGGGACAGGTGGCACACTGAAGCTTTCTTT. Amino acids: CASSHRDRWHTEAFF.

This clonotype has only a few counts. One end of the junction varies from germline; a read error may be responsible. The chain carries TRBV12-3 or TRBV12-4 and TRBJ2-1, with 10 bases fitting TRBD2. This CDR3 has 14 amino acids. Written as DNA, the CDR3 is TGTGCCAGCAGTCTAGCGGGAGTCGGGAATGAGCAGTTCTTC. It is translated as CASSLAGVGNEQFF.

This clonotype was found many times. The chain combines TRBV27 with TRBJ1-1, with a possible D match to TRBD1 (6 bases). The germline gives CDR1 MNHEY, CDR2 SMNVEV (reference sequence). Trimming pared 0 bases from V and 3 bases from J, leaving 14 bases between. The CDR3 is 16 residues long. This chain's CDR3 is CASSLSGAGGYTEAFF. As DNA, the CDR3 is TGTGCCAGCAGTTTATCGGGGGCAGGAGGGTACACTGAAGCTTTCTTT.

This clonotype has a count of ten or more. J is TRBJ2-3 and V is TRBV2; 11 bases are a match to TRBD1. The CDR3 length is 15 residues. V trimming: 0 bases; J trimming: 6 bases; junction bases outside the gene matches: 2. Germline CDR1 SNHLY, CDR2 FYNNEI. The chain's CDR3 is CASSEAGQGVDTQYF. CDR3 nucleotide sequence: TGTGCCAGCAGTGAAGCGGGACAGGGGGTGGATACGCAGTATTTT.

This clonotype was observed a handful of times. V and J are TRBV30 and TRBJ2-5, with 8 bases identical to TRBD1. This CDR3 is built from 13 residues. CDR1 and CDR2 (germline): GTSNPN, SVGIG (reference sequence). V trimming: 4 bases; J trimming: 4 bases; junction bases outside the gene matches: 5. DNA for the CDR3: TGTGCCTGGACTCCGACAGGGGTAGAGACCCAGTACTTC. Its protein is CAWTPTGVETQYF.

This clonotype has only a few counts. The J gene is TRBJ2-1, the V gene TRBV28, with D perhaps TRBD1 (5 bases). Trimming shortened V by 1 base and J by 9 bases, and 16 bases separated the two germline ends. This CDR3 has 15 amino acids. Germline CDR1 reads MDHEN; CDR2 reads SYDVKM. The CDR3 DNA follows: TGTGCCAGCAGTTTATACCAAACAGGTGTTAGTGAGCAGTTCTTC. This translates into CASSLYQTGVSEQFF.

This clonotype was counted only a few times. The chain joins TRBV29-1 to TRBJ2-7, with 7 positions matching TRBD1. Germline assignment: CDR1 SQVTM and CDR2 ANQGSEA. The CDR3 spans 13 residues. Losses at the gene ends were 4 bases for V and 3 bases for J; bases not matched to a gene: 6. CDR3 in amino acids: CSVVGAGGYEQYF. DNA of the CDR3: TGCAGCGTTGTAGGCGCAGGGGGCTACGAGCAGTACTTC.

This clonotype was detected a few times. The gene calls are TRBV5-4 and TRBJ2-7; TRBD1 matches 12 bases. This CDR3 has 15 residues. V gave up 3 bases and J gave up 4 bases; unmatched junction bases: 5. CDR1 SGHNT and CDR2 YYREEE come from the germline V gene (reference sequence). CDR3 sequence: CASSSGTGGLYEQYF. As DNA, the CDR3 is TGTGCCAGCAGCTCGGGGACAGGGGGCTTATACGAGCAGTACTTC.

The chain joins TRBV7-7 to TRBJ2-2; no reliable D call. CDR3 size: 13 residues. Germline values: CDR1 SSHAT, CDR2 FNYEAQ (reference sequence). The V end lost 5 bases, the J end lost 7 bases, and 11 bases lay between the germline ends. The CDR3 coding sequence is TGTGCCAGCAGCCTAGAGTTAGGCGGGGAGCTGTTTTTT. The encoded protein is CASSLELGGELFF.

Ten or more counts support this clonotype. The rearrangement joins TRBV28 to TRBJ2-3; D is perhaps TRBD1 or TRBD2 (5 bases each). V lost 8 bases and J 3 bases, leaving 21 bases between the germline ends. Germline V lookup: CDR1 MDHEN, CDR2 SYDVKM. This CDR3 comprises 16 residues. The CDR3 DNA reads as TGTGCCAGCGGCCCCCTACCCGGGGCCCCAACAGATACGCAGTATTTT. Its translation: CASGPLPGAPTDTQYF.

This sequence joins TRBV11-2 and TRBJ2-1, with 9 bases matching TRBD1. The CDR3 contains 18 residues. CDR1 and CDR2 (germline): SGHAT, FQNNGV. V shed 4 bases, J shed 1 base, and the junction held 11 bases outside the gene matches. Here the CDR3 reads CASSSWTGDMASYNEQFF. CDR3 nucleotide sequence: TGTGCCAGCAGCTCTTGGACAGGGGACATGGCGTCCTACAATGAGCAGTTCTTC.

The J gene is TRBJ2-1, the V gene TRBV14; D gene unclear. V shed 3 bases and J shed 5 bases, with 17 bases lying between them. CDR3 size: 16 residues. Germline-derived CDR1 and CDR2 are SGHDN and FVKESK. CDR3 in DNA: TGTGCCAGCAGCCACCTATGGGTGGGCGCAAACAATGAGCAGTTCTTC. It yields the protein CASSHLWVGANNEQFF.

This chain uses TRBV2 with TRBJ2-3, with D possibly being TRBD1 (6 bases). The CDR3 has 13 amino acids. Germline loops: CDR1 SNHLY, CDR2 FYNNEI. Deletions cut 4 bases from V and 4 bases from J, with 9 bases between. The CDR3 DNA follows: TGTGCCAGCAGTGGGACAGAGTCAGATACGCAGTATTTT. This gives the protein CASSGTESDTQYF. The full variable domain, in which reference TRBV2 and TRBJ2-3 provide the parts outside the CDR3, is EPEVTQTPSHQVTQMGQEVILRCVPISNHLYFYWYRQILGQKVEFLVSFYNNEISEKSEIFDDQFSVERPDGSNFTLKIRSTKLEDSAMYFCASSGTESDTQYFGPGTRLTVL.

The chain combines TRBV7-9 with TRBJ2-7; a weak D match, TRBD1 (5 bases). V lost 9 bases, J lost 3 bases, and 15 bases lay in between. The CDR3 totals 13 residues. Germline CDR1 is SEHNR and CDR2 is FQNEAQ (reference sequence). CDR3 in amino acids: CASGTGPNYEQYF. The CDR3 DNA sequence: TGTGCCAGTGGAACAGGTCCTAACTACGAGCAGTACTTC.

This clonotype occurred many times. The chain links TRBV7-3 to TRBJ2-1; 7 bases match TRBD1. This CDR3 comprises 14 residues. Germline lookup yields CDR1 SGHTA and CDR2 FQGTGA. V was pared by 0 bases and J by 7 bases, with 3 bases of the junction left unmatched. In nucleotides, the CDR3 is TGTGCCAGCAGCTTAACAGGGGGCCTTAATGAGCAGTTCTTC. Amino acid sequence: CASSLTGGLNEQFF.

This clonotype was found many times. The V call is TRBV29-1, the J call TRBJ1-1; TRBD1 is a possible D gene (5 bases). Germline CDR1 SQVTM, CDR2 ANQGSEA. This CDR3 is built from 13 residues. Trimming cost V 6 bases and J 0 bases, with 11 bases left between them. CDR3 sequence (DNA): TGCAGCGTACGCGGGGCCCTGAACACTGAAGCTTTCTTT. Its translation is CSVRGALNTEAFF. Supplemented by reference TRBV29-1 and TRBJ1-1, the full variable domain reads SAVISQKPSRDICQRGTSLTIQCQVDSQVTMMFWYRQQPGQSLTLIATANQGSEATYESGFVIDKFPISRPNLTFSTLTVSNMSPEDSSIYLCSVRGALNTEAFFGQGTRLTVV.

This clonotype has only a few counts. V is TRBV15 and J is TRBJ2-4; tentatively, D is TRBD2 (5 bases). V was clipped by 3 bases and J by 5 bases, with 14 bases between them. The CDR3 consists of 15 residues. CDR1 and CDR2 (germline): LNHNV, YYDKDF (reference sequence). CDR3 nucleotides: TGTGCCACCAGCAGCAATCCCGGGAATCAAAACATTCAGTACTTC. Its protein is CATSSNPGNQNIQYF.

The gene calls are TRBV19 and TRBJ1-1, with unresolved D. The CDR3 sequence is 14 residues long. The V end lost 7 bases, the J end lost 3 bases, and 15 bases lay between the germline ends. Per germline, CDR1 LNHDA and CDR2 SQIVND (reference sequence). This CDR3 is CASTRTLVDTEAFF. The CDR3, as DNA: TGTGCCAGTACCCGGACTCTCGTTGACACTGAAGCTTTCTTT.

This clonotype was seen repeatedly, ten times or more. V usage is TRBV2 and J usage is TRBJ1-6; D is unresolved. V was shortened by 8 bases and J by 9 bases, with 8 bases between the two germline ends. The CDR3 is made up of 11 amino acids. CDR1 and CDR2 from the germline V gene are SNHLY and FYNNEI. The chain's CDR3 is CASQGLSPLHF. The DNA for the CDR3 is TGTGCCAGCCAAGGACTTTCACCCCTCCACTTT.

Only a few counts were recorded for this clonotype. V and J are TRBV6-6 and TRBJ1-2; D not certain. CDR3 length: 17 amino acids. V was cut by 1 base and J by 5 bases, with 20 bases left in between. The germline CDR1 and CDR2 sequences are MNHNY and SVGAGI (reference sequence). CDR3: CASSYYHRGESMYGYTF. DNA of the CDR3: TGTGCCAGCAGTTACTATCATCGCGGGGAATCTATGTATGGCTACACCTTC.